This TCR beta chain was sequenced during a study of T cell changes during pregnancy in multiple sclerosis. TCRdb's copy holds only in-frame clones and misses some; the assay was immunoSEQ multiplex PCR. Here the sample spans about 36,000 clones, roughly 92% being singletons. On this clone itself: In the same sample, other DNA sequences code for this CDR3.

Input material: PBMCs (not recorded whether the cells were cultured). The clonotype was recovered from a female donor with multiple sclerosis, enrolled in a pregnancy study.

The CDR3 reads CASSPLSSYEQYF. Here the CDR3 DNA reads TGTGCCAGCTCACCCCTGAGCTCCTACGAGCAGTACTTC. The gene calls are TRBV18 and TRBJ2-7, with D unclear. Germline V gene data show CDR1 as KGHSH and CDR2 as LQKENI. The CDR3 is 13 residues long. V was clipped by 3 bases and J by 0 bases, with 6 bases between them.